This TCR beta chain was documented in a study of shared clonotypes between healthy human individuals. On the study more broadly: Donors were two women and a few men aged 18 to 49. Findings and limits, study-wide: Clonotype sharing among the donors was expected to vary with sequencing depth.

Germline values: CDR1 SGHNT, CDR2 YYREEE (reference sequence). V was cut by 9 bases and J by 5 bases, with 24 bases left in between. CDR3 length equals 16 residues. Recent acute infections and vaccinations were absent in the healthy HIV-negative adult donors. Original processing notes: With immunoSEQ giving junction-only sequences and no quality scores, filtering differed. Sequencing was performed with immunoSEQ multiplex PCR; in TCRdb, only in-frame clones are kept and a portion is missing. Clone size and V and J calls were adopted from that table, with D and trimming inferred from the DNA. Of a few million clones listed, around 94% were seen once; the top ten hold more than 0.12%. With respect to this clone: Its antigen is still unknown.

The receptor was derived from a man between 18 and 29 years old in good health. V gene TRBV5-4 combines with J gene TRBJ2-1; D might be TRBD1 (6 bases). The sample taken for sequencing was naive CD4+ T cells sorted from blood. Subset described: CD45RA+ positively selected. CDR3 amino acids: CATGQIDLLSDNEQFF. The CDR3 DNA reads TGTGCCACCGGACAGATAGACCTTCTATCGGACAATGAGCAGTTCTTC. The complete variable domain, with remaining parts taken from reference TRBV5-4 and TRBJ2-1, reads ETGVTQSPTHLIKTRGQQVTLRCSSQSGHNTVSWYQQALGQGPQFIFQYYREEENGRGNFPPRFSGLQFPNYSSELNVNALELDDSALYLCATGQIDLLSDNEQFFGPGTRLTVL.